This entry is about one T cell receptor beta chain. Trimming removed 4 bases from V and 1 base from J, with 23 bases in between. CDR1 and CDR2 from the germline V gene are LGHDT and YNNKEL (reference sequence). The CDR3 runs to 18 residues. Original analysis: Reference gene primer amplification gave nucleated cell count estimates. Method: immunoSEQ multiplex PCR; TCRdb's copy keeps in-frame clones and lacks some. D and trimming were read from the DNA, whereas the V and J calls and clone size are those reported in that table. The sample shows tens of thousands of clones, roughly 80% of them seen only once. This entry is derived from a study of blood T cell repertoires in COVID-19.

This chain joins TRBV3-1 (or the pseudogene TRBV3-2) and TRBJ2-7; a possible D gene is TRBD2 (7 bases). The material sequenced was peripheral blood. This TCR came from a man between 65 and 80 years old with active COVID-19. The CDR3 coding sequence is TGTGCCAGCAGCCCTACCCTGCCTGGGGGGGGCGCGTCCTACGAGCAGTACTTC. Protein: CASSPTLPGGGASYEQYF.